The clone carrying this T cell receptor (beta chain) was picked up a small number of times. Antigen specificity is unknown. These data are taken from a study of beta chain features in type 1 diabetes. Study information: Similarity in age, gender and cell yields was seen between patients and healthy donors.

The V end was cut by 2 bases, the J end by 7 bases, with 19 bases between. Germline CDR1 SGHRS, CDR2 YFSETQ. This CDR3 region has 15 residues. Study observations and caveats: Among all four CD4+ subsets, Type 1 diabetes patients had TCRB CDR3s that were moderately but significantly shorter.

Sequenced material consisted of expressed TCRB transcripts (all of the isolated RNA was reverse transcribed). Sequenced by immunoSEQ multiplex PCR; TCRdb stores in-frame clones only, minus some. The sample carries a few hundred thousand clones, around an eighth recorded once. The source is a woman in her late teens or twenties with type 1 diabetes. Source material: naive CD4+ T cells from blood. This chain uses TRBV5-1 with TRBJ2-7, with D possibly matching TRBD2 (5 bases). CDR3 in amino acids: CASSFGETFFEEQYF. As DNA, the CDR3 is TGCGCCAGCAGCTTCGGGGAGACCTTTTTTGAAGAGCAGTACTTC.